The present entry profiles one T cell receptor beta chain with its context. Germline CDR1 reads SEHNR; CDR2 reads FQNEAQ (reference sequence). Trimming took 4 bases from V and 5 from J, leaving 14 bases between them. The CDR3 totals 14 residues. The method was immunoSEQ multiplex PCR; TCRdb's version includes in-frame clones alone and lacks a portion of them. The repertoire holds about 96,000 clones, with approximately 80% as singletons. This entry is derived from a study of OX40 agonist ivuxolimab in advanced cancers. Sequenced here: CD4+ or CD8+ T cells sorted from blood, sampled in a trial of the OX40 agonist ivuxolimab. This TCR was recovered from an adult with an advanced solid tumor such as melanoma, head and neck, liver or kidney cancer. The chain combines TRBV7-9 with TRBJ1-2; TRBD1 is a possible D gene (6 bases). The chain's CDR3 is CASSSFTGTYGYTF. The CDR3 nucleotides read TGTGCCAGCAGCTCTTTCACAGGGACATATGGCTACACCTTC.